A single sample is the source of the 27 T cell receptor beta chains below, sequenced in a study of long-term antiretroviral therapy in people with HIV. The libraries were made with immunoSEQ v3.0 at survey level. Using immunoSEQ multiplex PCR, the repertoire was profiled, and TCRdb retains in-frame clones only, with some absent. The table lists 20,000 to 25,000 clones, approximately 83% of them singletons. The sequencing used unsorted PBMCs, collected 1.2 years after starting antiretroviral therapy. These receptors came from a woman aged 40 to 50 with HIV.

This chain joins TRBV5-5 and TRBJ1-5, with D tentatively TRBD1 (5 bases). The germline CDR1 and CDR2 sequences are SGHKS and YYEKEE (reference sequence). V was shortened by 0 bases and J by 5 bases, with 9 bases between the two germline ends. The length of the CDR3 is 14 residues. This CDR3 is CASSLGGKYQPQHF. The CDR3 nucleotides are TGTGCCAGCAGCTTGGGGGGGAAGTATCAGCCCCAGCATTTT.

The V gene is TRBV12-5, the J gene TRBJ2-1, with 12 bases matching TRBD2. This CDR3 is 19 amino acids long. Losses at the gene ends were 0 bases for V and 6 bases for J; bases not matched to a gene: 12. Germline V lookup: CDR1 LGHNT, CDR2 FRNRAP. CDR3 protein: CASGLVPGFGLAGINEQFF. The DNA of the CDR3 is TGTGCTAGTGGTTTGGTACCGGGGTTTGGACTAGCGGGAATCAATGAGCAGTTCTTC.

The rearrangement uses TRBV5-1 and TRBJ1-4; D remains ambiguous. The CDR3 extends over 15 amino acids. Deletions cut 5 bases from V and 6 bases from J, with 17 bases between. Per germline, CDR1 SGHRS and CDR2 YFSETQ. The CDR3 spells CASSQNSADYEKLFF. The CDR3 DNA is TGCGCCAGCAGTCAAAACTCAGCCGACTATGAAAAACTGTTTTTT.

The chain couples TRBV5-4 to TRBJ1-1; no firm D call. Per germline, CDR1 SGHNT and CDR2 YYREEE (reference sequence). V lost 0 bases, J lost 5 bases, and 8 bases lay in between. The CDR3 consists of 13 residues. CDR3 region: CASSLVARTEAFF. DNA of the CDR3: TGTGCCAGCAGCTTGGTAGCCCGGACTGAAGCTTTCTTT. The full variable domain, rest sourced from reference TRBV5-4 and TRBJ1-1, is ETGVTQSPTHLIKTRGQQVTLRCSSQSGHNTVSWYQQALGQGPQFIFQYYREEENGRGNFPPRFSGLQFPNYSSELNVNALELDDSALYLCASSLVARTEAFFGQGTRLTVV.

This clone was recorded once. The chain uses TRBV15 and TRBJ2-5; tentative D call: TRBD1 (5 bases). V was pared by 5 bases and J by 2 bases, with 12 bases between. The CDR3 covers 14 residues. CDR1 and CDR2 from the germline V gene are LNHNV and YYDKDF (reference sequence). CDR3 amino acids: CATSVTTVQETQYF. The CDR3 bases are TGTGCCACCAGCGTTACGACAGTGCAAGAGACCCAGTACTTC.

V usage is TRBV15 and J usage is TRBJ2-1; TRBD2 aligns across 9 bases. CDR1 LNHNV and CDR2 YYDKDF come from the germline V gene (reference sequence). This CDR3 has 13 amino acids. With V trimmed by 6 bases and J by 6 bases, 3 bases remained unmatched. CDR3 sequence: CATSIAGANEQFF. DNA of the CDR3: TGTGCCACCAGTATAGCGGGAGCCAATGAGCAGTTCTTC.

The rearrangement links TRBV6-1 to TRBJ2-1; 9 positions match TRBD2. This CDR3 spans 14 amino acids. J was trimmed by 7 bases and V by 6 bases; bases with no gene match: 7. The germline CDR1 and CDR2 sequences are MNHNS and SASEGT. CDR3 nucleotide sequence: TGTGCCAGCAGAGTAGCGGGAGTGCGAAATGAGCAGTTCTTC. This gives the protein CASRVAGVRNEQFF.

This chain links TRBV28 with TRBJ1-5; no definite D call. The V end lost 6 bases, the J end lost 6 bases, and 12 bases lay between the germline ends. The CDR3 covers 13 residues. The germline CDR1 and CDR2 sequences are MDHEN and SYDVKM. CDR3 sequence reads: CASSMPGSQPQHF. The DNA for the CDR3 is TGTGCCAGCAGCATGCCTGGAAGTCAGCCCCAGCATTTT.

The V gene is TRBV6-5, the J gene TRBJ2-7; TRBD2 matches 7 bases. The CDR3 extends over 15 amino acids. Germline-derived CDR1 and CDR2 are MNHEY and SVGAGI. Germline trimming cut 2 bases from V and 3 bases from J; bases unmatched to any gene: 7. This chain's CDR3 is CASSYERAGSYEQYF. DNA of the CDR3: TGTGCCAGCAGTTACGAGAGAGCGGGGAGCTACGAGCAGTACTTC.

The chain employs TRBV5-4 and TRBJ1-1, with D perhaps matching TRBD1 (6 bases). Germline loops: CDR1 SGHNT, CDR2 YYREEE (reference sequence). This CDR3 region has 12 residues. Trimming stripped 4 bases from V and 7 bases from J, with 11 bases between. The CDR3 sequence: CASSDGQLEAFF. CDR3 in DNA: TGTGCCAGCAGCGACGGACAGCTTGAAGCTTTCTTT. The entire variable domain, with the rest obtained from reference TRBV5-4 and TRBJ1-1, is as follows: ETGVTQSPTHLIKTRGQQVTLRCSSQSGHNTVSWYQQALGQGPQFIFQYYREEENGRGNFPPRFSGLQFPNYSSELNVNALELDDSALYLCASSDGQLEAFFGQGTRLTVV.

This chain joins TRBV2 and TRBJ2-3, with 7 bases fitting TRBD1. The CDR3 extends over 15 amino acids. CDR1 and CDR2 (germline): SNHLY, FYNNEI. The V and J ends lost 9 bases and 0 bases, in that order; junction bases with no gene match: 9. In DNA, the CDR3 is TGTGCCAGTCTCGACAGGGACCCTAGCACAGATACGCAGTATTTT. Translation gives CASLDRDPSTDTQYF.

This sequence joins TRBV5-5 and TRBJ2-7; no clear D gene. CDR3 length equals 15 residues. V dropped 0 bases and J dropped 7 bases, with 17 bases sitting between them. Germline-derived CDR1 and CDR2 are SGHKS and YYEKEE (reference sequence). The CDR3: CASSLETTFYVEQYF. The CDR3 nucleotides are TGTGCCAGCAGCTTGGAAACAACCTTCTACGTGGAGCAGTACTTC.

CDR3 loop: CASSTRADTQYF. CDR3 nucleotides: TGTGCCAGCAGCACCCGGGCAGATACGCAGTATTTT. The chain employs TRBV11-3 and TRBJ2-3, with no clear D. Germline CDR1 reads SGHNT; CDR2 reads YENEEA. The V end was cut by 5 bases, the J end by 4 bases, with 7 bases between. This CDR3 spans 12 amino acids. Variable domain in full (rest from reference TRBV11-3 and TRBJ2-3): EAGVVQSPRYKIIEKKQPVAFWCNPISGHNTLYWYLQNLGQGPELLIRYENEEAVDDSQLPKDRFSAERLKGVDSTLKIQPAELGDSAVYLCASSTRADTQYFGPGTRLTVL.

This chain links TRBV9 with TRBJ1-4; 8 bases map to TRBD1. The ends lost 4 bases at V and 6 bases at J; junction bases unmatched: 8. Per germline, CDR1 SGDLS and CDR2 YYNGEE. There are 15 residues in the CDR3. CDR3 nucleotide sequence: TGTGCCAGCAGCCCTCAACAGGGGGGAGATGAAAAACTGTTTTTT. This translates into CASSPQQGGDEKLFF.

The rearrangement joins TRBV5-1 to TRBJ2-1; 7 nucleotides agree with TRBD2. The CDR3 spans 18 residues. CDR1 SGHRS and CDR2 YFSETQ come from the germline V gene. Trimming at V came to 0 bases and at J to 4 bases, leaving 13 bases not matched to a gene. Here the CDR3 reads CASSLDPFLAVQYNEQFF. The CDR3 nucleotides read TGCGCCAGCAGCTTGGACCCTTTCCTAGCGGTGCAATACAATGAGCAGTTCTTC.

The CDR3 protein is CASSEARYNEQFF. DNA of the CDR3: TGTGCCAGCAGTGAGGCACGCTACAATGAGCAGTTCTTC. The rearrangement uses TRBV2 and TRBJ2-1; D gene unclear. Germline V gene data show CDR1 as SNHLY and CDR2 as FYNNEI. Trimming pared 3 bases from V and 3 bases from J, leaving 6 bases between. The CDR3 has 13 amino acids.

V usage is TRBV7-9 and J usage is TRBJ1-4; TRBD1 aligns across 8 bases. Germline trimming cut 5 bases from V and 7 bases from J; bases unmatched to any gene: 9. CDR1 is SEHNR, CDR2 FQNEAQ, per germline (reference sequence). CDR3 length: 15 amino acids. The CDR3: CASSVGQGQPEKLFF. DNA of the CDR3: TGTGCCAGCAGCGTCGGACAGGGTCAACCTGAAAAACTGTTTTTT.

The rearrangement links TRBV19 to TRBJ2-5; the D is unclear. Per the germline V gene, CDR1 is LNHDA and CDR2 is SQIVND (reference sequence). Trimming cost V 4 bases and J 0 bases, with 3 bases left between them. The CDR3 spans 12 residues. As DNA, the CDR3 is TGTGCCAGTAGTACCAACCAAGAGACCCAGTACTTC. Translating gives CASSTNQETQYF.

V is TRBV27 and J is TRBJ1-3; TRBD1 might be the D (5 bases). Looked up from germline, CDR1 is MNHEY and CDR2 is SMNVEV (reference sequence). The V and J ends lost 5 bases and 0 bases respectively, with 14 bases between them. The CDR3 is 16 amino acids. As DNA, the CDR3 is TGTGCCAGCAGTCCCCGACAGACCTCCTCTGGAAACACCATATATTTT. This codes for CASSPRQTSSGNTIYF.

The chain has TRBV6-5 and TRBJ2-1; D is possibly TRBD2 (5 bases). Germline V gene sequence: CDR1 MNHEY, CDR2 SVGAGI. The CDR3 consists of 15 residues. Trimming left V 7 bases short and J 0 bases short, with 13 bases between. CDR3 amino acids: CASTHAGLSYNEQFF. For the CDR3, the DNA is TGTGCCAGCACGCATGCGGGCCTCTCCTACAATGAGCAGTTCTTC.

This clone was seen once. The chain employs TRBV28 and TRBJ2-3, with D maybe TRBD1 (6 bases). Deletions cut 8 bases from V and 0 bases from J, with 12 bases between. Looked up from germline, CDR1 is MDHEN and CDR2 is SYDVKM. This CDR3 is 14 amino acids long. In nucleotides, the CDR3 is TGTGCCAGCCAGGGGAGCCTTAGCACAGATACGCAGTATTTT. Its protein product is CASQGSLSTDTQYF.

V is TRBV5-1 and J is TRBJ2-5; TRBD2 agrees at 12 bases. CDR1 SGHRS and CDR2 YFSETQ come from the germline V gene. CDR3 length: 15 residues. The J segment lost 1 base and the V segment lost 5 bases, leaving 3 bases of the junction unmatched. The CDR3 DNA reads as TGCGCCAGCAGACTAGCGGGAGGAGCCCAAGAGACCCAGTACTTC. Translation: CASRLAGGAQETQYF.

The V call is TRBV18, the J call TRBJ2-3; D gene ambiguous. Germline CDR1 reads KGHSH; CDR2 reads LQKENI. CDR3 length: 15 amino acids. Trimming took 2 bases from V and 1 from J, leaving 10 bases between them. CDR3 nucleotides: TGTGCCAGCTCACCAGGGCTAGTTGGCACAGATACGCAGTATTTT. Amino acids: CASSPGLVGTDTQYF.

This chain uses TRBV6-1 with TRBJ2-7; 9 bases are a match to TRBD1. Losses at the gene ends were 3 bases for V and 1 base for J; bases not matched to a gene: 10. Germline-derived CDR1 and CDR2 are MNHNS and SASEGT. This CDR3 region has 17 residues. The CDR3, as DNA: TGTGCCAGCAGTGATACCCCCCGGGACAGGGAATCCTACGAGCAGTACTTC. Protein sequence: CASSDTPRDRESYEQYF.

The chain links TRBV6-6 to TRBJ2-3; no firm D call. CDR3 length: 12 amino acids. V was pared by 7 bases and J by 6 bases, with 11 bases between. Germline loops: CDR1 MNHNY, CDR2 SVGAGI (reference sequence). CDR3 loop: CASTQGLDTQYF. CDR3 coding DNA: TGTGCCAGCACCCAAGGGTTGGATACGCAGTATTTT.

The chain carries TRBV29-1 and TRBJ2-7; 8 positions match TRBD1. CDR1 is SQVTM, CDR2 ANQGSEA, per germline. The CDR3 spans 15 residues. V was pared by 3 bases and J by 0 bases, with 7 bases of the junction left unmatched. CDR3 coding DNA: TGCAGCGTTGATGGGACAGGCCCGACCTCCTACGAGCAGTACTTC. It yields the protein CSVDGTGPTSYEQYF.

A few counts support this clone. The chain uses TRBV18 and TRBJ1-5; 10 positions match TRBD1. V shed 3 bases and J 7 bases; nucleotides not matched to a gene: 9. The length of the CDR3 is 16 residues. CDR1 and CDR2 (germline): KGHSH, LQKENI. The CDR3 DNA sequence: TGTGCCAGCTCACCTTCCGGGACAGGGGAAGGGCAGCCCCAGCATTTT. It codes for CASSPSGTGEGQPQHF.